The 5 T cell receptor beta chains listed next were all sequenced from one sample in a study of T cell responses to AZD1222 COVID-19 vaccine. This table comes from immunoSEQ multiplex PCR, and its TCRdb copy is limited to in-frame clones, with some not included. Here the sample spans about 120,000 clones, about 83% being singletons. The sequenced sample was peripheral blood, obtained on day 0 of AZD1222 vaccination. The receptors here all came from an adult in good health.

The chain combines TRBV5-8 with TRBJ2-1, with TRBD2 matching 15 bases. Germline-derived CDR1 and CDR2 are SGHTS and YDEGEE. The CDR3 covers 18 residues. The junction had 8 bases not matched to a gene; V was cut back by 3 bases and J by 4 bases. The DNA for the CDR3 is TGTGCCAGCAGCTCAGGACTAGCGGGAGGGCCGGGGTACAATGAGCAGTTCTTC. Protein: CASSSGLAGGPGYNEQFF. Together with reference TRBV5-8 and TRBJ2-1, the CDR3 gives the full variable domain: EAGVTQSPTHLIKTRGQQATLRCSPISGHTSVYWYQQALGLGLQFLLWYDEGEERNRGNFPPRFSGRQFPNYSSELNVNALELEDSALYLCASSSGLAGGPGYNEQFFGPGTRLTVL.

This sequence joins TRBV15 and TRBJ2-3, with 10 bases that match TRBD2. With V trimmed by 5 bases and J by 3 bases, 8 bases remained unmatched. Germline V gene lookup returns CDR1 LNHNV and CDR2 YYDKDF (reference sequence). The CDR3 has 16 amino acids. The CDR3 region is CATSLEPSGRTDTQYF. CDR3 DNA: TGTGCCACCAGCTTGGAACCTAGCGGGAGAACAGATACGCAGTATTTT.

The rearrangement uses TRBV19 and TRBJ1-2, with a weak D call TRBD1 (5 bases). CDR1 and CDR2 (germline): LNHDA, SQIVND (reference sequence). Trimming stripped 5 bases from V and 1 base from J, with 17 bases between. This CDR3 has 16 residues. DNA for the CDR3: TGTGCCAGTAGTCCCGACAGTATCCTCTTTAACTATGGCTACACCTTC. Protein product: CASSPDSILFNYGYTF.

The CDR3 protein is CASSQDPRQGAFNYGYTF. The CDR3 nucleotides are TGTGCCAGCAGCCAAGATCCGCGACAGGGGGCTTTTAACTATGGCTACACCTTC. The rearrangement joins TRBV14 to TRBJ1-2, with 10 bases matching TRBD1. V was clipped by 0 bases and J by 1 base; unmatched bases: 8. Germline lookup yields CDR1 SGHDN and CDR2 FVKESK. The CDR3 is 18 amino acids.

This chain joins TRBV3-1 (or the pseudogene TRBV3-2) and TRBJ1-1; D gene ambiguous. Germline V gene data show CDR1 as LGHDT and CDR2 as YNNKEL (reference sequence). Trimming removed 4 bases from V and 4 bases from J, with 13 bases in between. CDR3 length equals 14 residues. In nucleotides, the CDR3 is TGTGCCAGCAGCCCTAACAAAGGCGGCACTGAAGCTTTCTTT. It specifies CASSPNKGGTEAFF.